These 21 T cell receptor beta chains originate from one sample sequenced in a study of blood T cell repertoires in COVID-19. The table came from immunoSEQ multiplex PCR; TCRdb's copy has only in-frame clones and leaves some out. This table holds approximately 190,000 clones, about four fifths found once. Sequencing was performed on peripheral blood. Source of these receptors: a man aged 55 to 70 with acute or convalescent COVID-19.

The chain uses TRBV24-1 and TRBJ2-1, with 14 bases matching TRBD2. Germline V CDR1 and CDR2: KGHDR, SFDVKD. The trim removed 3 bases at V and 8 bases at J, leaving 5 bases unmatched. The CDR3 is 16 residues long. The CDR3 region has the DNA TGTGCCACCAGTGATCCACGGGGACTAGCGGGAGATGAGCAGTTCTTC. Translated, it gives CATSDPRGLAGDEQFF.

V and J are TRBV6-2 or TRBV6-3 and TRBJ2-2, with TRBD2 identical over 7 bases. V gave up 5 bases and J gave up 8 bases; unmatched junction bases: 14. CDR3 length equals 16 residues. Germline CDR1 is MNHEY and CDR2 is SVGEGT. The chain's CDR3 is CASSPPLAGVGGELFF. The CDR3 DNA follows: TGTGCCAGCAGTCCACCCTTGGCGGGAGTTGGAGGGGAGCTGTTTTTT.

The chain joins TRBV7-2 to TRBJ1-1; D is possibly TRBD1 (5 bases). The CDR3 sequence is 15 residues long. V lost 2 bases, J lost 1 base, and 11 bases lay in between. The germline V gene has CDR1 SGHTA and CDR2 FQGNSA. The CDR3 reads CASSLLRGGNTEAFF. The CDR3 nucleotides are TGTGCCAGCAGCTTACTTAGGGGAGGGAACACTGAAGCTTTCTTT.

The genes are TRBV25-1 and TRBJ2-1; 8 bases map to TRBD2. This CDR3 spans 13 amino acids. The germline CDR1 and CDR2 sequences are MGHDK and SYGVNS. Germline trimming cut 8 bases from V and 3 bases from J; bases unmatched to any gene: 3. In DNA, the CDR3 is TGTGCCAGCGAAAGCGGGGGCTACAATGAGCAGTTCTTC. This sequence encodes CASESGGYNEQFF.

This clone appeared a few times. This chain links TRBV11-2 with TRBJ2-1; 13 bases are shared with TRBD2. Trimming cost V 4 bases and J 0 bases; bases outside gene matches: 3. The CDR3 sequence is 17 residues long. Germline CDR1 SGHAT, CDR2 FQNNGV. DNA of the CDR3: TGTGCCAGCAGCTCGAGACTAGCGGGAGGCTCCTACAATGAGCAGTTCTTC. This sequence encodes CASSSRLAGGSYNEQFF.

The V gene is TRBV6-5, the J gene TRBJ1-3, with TRBD1 as a possible D gene (6 bases). The CDR3 sequence is 15 residues long. The germline CDR1 and CDR2 sequences are MNHEY and SVGAGI. V lost 10 bases to trimming and J lost 0 bases, with 16 bases between them. In DNA form, the CDR3 reads TGTGCCACCATGGACAGCCTCTTCTCTGGAAACACCATATATTTT. Protein sequence: CATMDSLFSGNTIYF.

Concerning this clone itself: Mismatch with germline at one junction end may stem from a read error. The chain combines TRBV3-1 (or the pseudogene TRBV3-2) with TRBJ1-3, with D unclear. Germline V gene data show CDR1 as LGHDT and CDR2 as YNNKEL (reference sequence). The CDR3 length is 17 residues. The CDR3 region is CASRQAGVSVSGNTIYF. CDR3 DNA: TGTGCCAGCAGGCAAGCTGGAGTCAGTGTATCTGGAAACACCATATATTTT.

This chain's CDR3 is CASSQGTANSPLHF. The CDR3 nucleotides read TGTGCCAGCAGCCAGGGGACGGCTAATTCACCCCTCCACTTT. This sequence joins TRBV7-2 and TRBJ1-6, with D tentatively TRBD1 (6 bases). CDR1 is SGHTA, CDR2 FQGNSA, per germline. V was shortened by 5 bases and J by 6 bases, with 11 bases between the two germline ends. CDR3 length: 14 amino acids.

The chain is built from TRBV6-5 and TRBJ1-4; D remains unclear. Trimming removed 2 bases at V and 7 bases at J, with 11 bases between. The CDR3 runs 14 residues. Per germline, CDR1 MNHEY and CDR2 SVGAGI. This CDR3 reads CASSYEGLGEKLFF. CDR3 bases: TGTGCCAGCAGTTACGAGGGCTTAGGTGAAAAACTGTTTTTT.

The gene calls are TRBV3-1 (or the pseudogene TRBV3-2) and TRBJ2-3; 8 positions match TRBD2. This CDR3 has 17 residues. V dropped 1 base and J dropped 3; count of bases not matched to a gene: 9. The germline gives CDR1 LGHDT, CDR2 YNNKEL (reference sequence). The CDR3 region is CASSQVVGGAGTDTQYF. The CDR3 DNA sequence: TGTGCCAGCAGCCAAGTGGTCGGGGGGGCCGGTACAGATACGCAGTATTTT.

V gene TRBV21-1 combines with J gene TRBJ1-1; the listed D gene, TRBD1, was not tested against the DNA. TRBV21-1 is a pseudogene locus. The CDR3 contains 9 residues. In DNA form, the CDR3 reads TGTGCCAGCGGGCCTGAAGCTTTCTTT. Protein product: CASGPEAFF.

The rearrangement joins TRBV20-1 to TRBJ2-1, with D possibly TRBD2 on 5 matching bases. V gave up 6 bases and J gave up 4 bases, with 7 bases separating them. The germline V gene has CDR1 DFQATT and CDR2 SNEGSKA (reference sequence). The CDR3 runs 11 residues. This chain's CDR3 is CSALAYNEQFF. The CDR3 DNA sequence: TGCAGTGCCCTAGCTTACAATGAGCAGTTCTTC.

This rearrangement joins TRBV19 to TRBJ1-2; 8 bases map to TRBD1. Trimming at V came to 5 bases and at J to 2 bases, leaving 1 base not matched to a gene. CDR1 is LNHDA, CDR2 SQIVND, per germline (reference sequence). The length of the CDR3 is 13 residues. CDR3 sequence: CASSRTGNYGYTF. In DNA, the CDR3 is TGTGCCAGTAGTCGGACAGGGAACTATGGCTACACCTTC.

In nucleotides, the CDR3 is TGTGCCAGCAGCCAAGCGCTGCGAGGGGGATTCGATAATTCACCCCTCCACTTT. Amino acids: CASSQALRGGFDNSPLHF. The chain combines TRBV4-2 with TRBJ1-6; weak D call: TRBD1 (6 bases). This CDR3 spans 18 amino acids. Germline CDR1 is LGHNA and CDR2 is YNFKEQ. V was trimmed by 1 base and J by 5 bases, leaving 18 bases between them.

V gene TRBV6-5 combines with J gene TRBJ1-5, with TRBD1 matching 8 bases. V was clipped by 10 bases and J by 3 bases; unmatched bases: 5. Looked up from germline, CDR1 is MNHEY and CDR2 is SVGAGI. The length of the CDR3 is 13 residues. The CDR3 is CATQQGVNQPQHF. CDR3 nucleotides: TGTGCCACCCAACAGGGGGTCAATCAGCCCCAGCATTTT.

This clone was counted once. V usage is TRBV27 and J usage is TRBJ1-3; 7 bases map to TRBD1. J was trimmed by 3 bases and V by 3 bases; bases with no gene match: 5. Per the germline V gene, CDR1 is MNHEY and CDR2 is SMNVEV (reference sequence). The CDR3 spans 15 residues. The CDR3 DNA sequence: TGTGCCAGCAGTTTCACAGGGGTTGGTGGAAACACCATATATTTT. This sequence encodes CASSFTGVGGNTIYF.

The chain carries TRBV19 and TRBJ1-1; D is undetermined. The germline V gene encodes CDR1 LNHDA and CDR2 SQIVND (reference sequence). The CDR3 contains 13 residues. The germline V and J ends were trimmed by 6 bases and 7 bases, with 15 bases remaining between them. The DNA for the CDR3 is TGTGCCAGTAGCCTCTATCAGGATATTGAAGCTTTCTTT. Translation: CASSLYQDIEAFF.

The rearrangement joins TRBV11-3 to TRBJ2-7; TRBD2 is a possible D gene (5 bases). CDR1 is SGHNT and CDR2 is YENEEA in the germline V gene. The CDR3 covers 14 residues. Between the trimmed V and J ends, which lost 3 bases and 2 bases, there was a span of 11 bases. The CDR3 loop reads CASSLSGTTYEQYF. The CDR3 DNA reads TGTGCCAGCAGCTTGAGCGGTACTACCTACGAGCAGTACTTC.

The rearrangement links TRBV4-1 to TRBJ1-1; 9 bases match TRBD1. V shed 3 bases, J shed 5 bases, and the junction held 13 bases outside the gene matches. From germline, CDR1 is MGHRA and CDR2 YSYEKL. The CDR3 is 17 residues long. CDR3: CASSHLLVDRGGTEAFF. The CDR3 nucleotides are TGCGCCAGCAGCCACTTGCTCGTGGACAGGGGTGGGACTGAAGCTTTCTTT.

The rearrangement uses TRBV5-1 and TRBJ2-5; possibly TRBD2 for D (6 bases). Germline values: CDR1 SGHRS, CDR2 YFSETQ. The V end was cut by 0 bases, the J end by 13 bases, with 22 bases between. This CDR3 has 15 amino acids. The CDR3 nucleotides read TGCGCCAGCAGCTTGGAAAGTCGGGCCCCGGGGCGGGGGTACTTC. Translating it yields CASSLESRAPGRGYF.

The chain recombines TRBV7-6 with TRBJ2-1, with D possibly TRBD2 on 5 matching bases. The V end lost 1 base, the J end lost 0 bases, and 13 bases lay between the germline ends. This CDR3 has 17 residues. CDR1 and CDR2 from the germline V gene are SGHVS and FNYEAQ. CDR3 residues: CASSLEYRGSSYNEQFF. The CDR3 region has the DNA TGTGCCAGCAGCTTAGAGTATCGGGGTAGCTCCTACAATGAGCAGTTCTTC.